The source of this TCR beta chain is a study of T cells in Graves' hyperthyroidism and ophthalmopathy. From RNA transcripts, TCR beta CDR3 regions were amplified. HTBI primers were used for first-round RT-PCR of the TCR CDR3. TCRdb passed the multiplex PCR reads through MiXCR, listing each CDR3 protein once. This sample has around 580,000 distinct CDR3 sequences, with around 42% found just once. Source material: peripheral blood or thyroid tissue (not recorded which). This TCR was sampled from a woman between 18 and 29 years old with Graves' hyperthyroidism.

The CDR3 coding sequence is TGTGCCAGCAGTGAAGTGCGGAACGACAATGAGCAGTTCTTC. Translation gives CASSEVRNDNEQFF. The chain has TRBV2 and TRBJ2-1, with D unresolved. The V end lost 1 base, the J end lost 5 bases, and 9 bases lay between the germline ends. The CDR3 runs to 14 residues. Germline V gene lookup returns CDR1 SNHLY and CDR2 FYNNEI.